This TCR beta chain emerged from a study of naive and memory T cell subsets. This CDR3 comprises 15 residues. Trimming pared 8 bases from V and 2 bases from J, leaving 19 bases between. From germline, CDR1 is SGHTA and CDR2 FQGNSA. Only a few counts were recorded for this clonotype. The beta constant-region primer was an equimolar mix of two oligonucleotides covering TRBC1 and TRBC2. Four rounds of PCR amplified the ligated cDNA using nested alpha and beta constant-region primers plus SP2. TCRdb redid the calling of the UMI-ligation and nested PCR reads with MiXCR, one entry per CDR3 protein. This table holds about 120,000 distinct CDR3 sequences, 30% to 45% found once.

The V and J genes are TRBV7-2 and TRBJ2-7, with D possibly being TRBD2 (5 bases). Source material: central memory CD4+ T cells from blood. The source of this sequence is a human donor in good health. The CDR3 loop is CASSTQLSGPYEQYF. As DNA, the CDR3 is TGTGCCAGCTCCACCCAACTCAGCGGACCCTACGAGCAGTACTTC.